Following are 27 T cell receptor beta chains from one sample sequenced in a study of Graves' ophthalmopathy and Graves' hyperthyroidism. The study amplified TCR beta CDR3 regions using RNA transcripts. The first-round RT-PCR employed HTBI primers together with the Qiagen OneStep RT-PCR kit. A multiplex PCR was then performed as the second round. TCRdb used MiXCR to reprocess the multiplex PCR reads, holding one entry per CDR3 protein. The sample contains approximately 700,000 distinct CDR3 sequences, roughly 41% of which appear only once. Sequenced input: peripheral blood. Every receptor here comes from an adult man with Graves' ophthalmopathy.

V and J are TRBV12-3 or TRBV12-4 and TRBJ2-7, with D perhaps matching TRBD1 or TRBD2 (5 bases each). This CDR3 region has 14 residues. In DNA, the CDR3 is TGTGCTAGTGGTTTAGGGACGTCCACCTACGAGCAGTACTTC. Its translation: CASGLGTSTYEQYF.

This clonotype appeared many times. The chain couples TRBV7-2 to TRBJ1-5; 7 bases agree with TRBD1. J gave up 4 bases and V 5 bases, and 8 bases lay outside the gene matches. CDR3 size: 15 residues. CDR1 and CDR2 (germline): SGHTA, FQGNSA. Written as DNA, the CDR3 is TGTGCCAGCAGCGCCATAGGGGGCCGGAATCAGCCCCAGCATTTT. Encoded protein: CASSAIGGRNQPQHF.

As regards this clonotype: A much larger clone lies a single base off, so this may be a read error. V and J are TRBV7-9 and TRBJ1-2; 8 bases are shared with TRBD1. J was trimmed by 0 bases and V by 3 bases; bases with no gene match: 6. CDR1 and CDR2 (germline): SEHNR, FQNEAQ (reference sequence). The CDR3 is made up of 16 amino acids. CDR3 loop: CASSLRQGTSNYGYTF. CDR3 nucleotide sequence: TGTGCCAGCAGCTTGAGACAGGGGACATCTAACTATGGCTACACCTTC.

In this sample, this clonotype turned up once. This chain links TRBV6-2 or TRBV6-3 with TRBJ2-5; D is possibly TRBD2 (6 bases). The CDR3 has 15 residues. Germline-derived CDR1 and CDR2 are MNHEY and SVGEGT. Trimming shortened V by 0 bases and J by 11 bases, and 19 bases separated the two germline ends. The CDR3 nucleotides read TGTGCCAGCAGTTACTCGAGATGGGGGGAAGATACGCAGTACTTC. It is translated as CASSYSRWGEDTQYF.

A note on this clonotype: A much more abundant neighbour one base away suggests this may be a read error. The chain couples TRBV12-3 or TRBV12-4 to TRBJ1-5; no definite D call. V dropped 11 bases and J dropped 6 bases, with 20 bases sitting between them. This CDR3 has 14 residues. CDR3 residues: CAGTSAGVGQPQHF. In DNA, the CDR3 is TGTGCCGGCACCTCCGCCGGGGTGGGTCAGCCCCAGCATTTT.

This clonotype has a count of ten or more. The V call is TRBV9, the J call TRBJ1-6, with D perhaps matching TRBD1 (5 bases). The germline gives CDR1 SGDLS, CDR2 YYNGEE. This CDR3 is built from 14 residues. V was clipped by 0 bases and J by 9 bases, with 10 bases between them. DNA of the CDR3: TGTGCCAGCAGCGTAGGTGGGGGAGGTTCACCCCTCCACTTT. This translates into CASSVGGGGSPLHF.

This clonotype occurred many times. CDR3 protein: CASSDSDRAYGYTF. The CDR3 DNA is TGTGCCAGCAGTGACTCGGACAGGGCTTACGGCTACACCTTC. This chain connects TRBV2 to TRBJ1-2, with TRBD1 matching 8 bases. The germline V gene has CDR1 SNHLY and CDR2 FYNNEI. The junction had 8 bases not matched to a gene; V was cut back by 3 bases and J by 8 bases. CDR3 size: 14 residues.

This clonotype was observed at least ten times. The chain is built from TRBV5-8 and TRBJ1-5, with 8 bases lining up with TRBD1. The CDR3 consists of 15 residues. V lost 4 bases and J lost 4; bases outside the gene matches: 7. Germline CDR1 and CDR2: SGHTS and YDEGEE. The CDR3 region is CASSRGQGPNQPQHF. The CDR3 DNA reads TGTGCCAGCAGCCGCGGACAGGGTCCTAATCAGCCCCAGCATTTT.

As for this clonotype: The junction does not match germline at one end; this may be a read error. The chain links TRBV13 to TRBJ2-5; 9 bases are a match to TRBD2. CDR1 PRHDT and CDR2 FYEKMQ come from the germline V gene (reference sequence). The CDR3 is 14 residues long. The DNA for the CDR3 is TGTGCCGGCAGCCCGGCTAGCGGGGAAGAGACCCAGTACTTC. Protein sequence: CAGSPASGEETQYF.

Ten or more counts support this clonotype. The chain combines TRBV7-2 with TRBJ1-5, with D unclear. The CDR3 spans 13 residues. V lost 0 bases and J lost 5, with 5 bases in between. The germline gives CDR1 SGHTA, CDR2 FQGNSA. The CDR3 reads CASSLASYQPQHF. CDR3 in DNA: TGTGCCAGCAGCTTAGCTTCTTATCAGCCCCAGCATTTT. The variable domain in full, completed from reference TRBV7-2 and TRBJ1-5, reads GAGVSQSPSNKVTEKGKDVELRCDPISGHTALYWYRQSLGQGLEFLIYFQGNSAPDKSGLPSDRFSAERTGGSVSTLTIQRTQQEDSAVYLCASSLASYQPQHFGDGTRLSIL.

The chain has TRBV20-1 and TRBJ1-1; possible D gene TRBD1, 5 bases. Germline values: CDR1 DFQATT, CDR2 SNEGSKA (reference sequence). Between the trimmed V and J ends, which lost 2 bases and 1 base, there was a span of 14 bases. This CDR3 comprises 15 residues. CDR3 region: CSARPRQLSNTEAFF. The CDR3 bases are TGCAGTGCTAGACCCAGACAGCTTTCGAACACTGAAGCTTTCTTT.

This clonotype was seen ten or more times. The genes are TRBV5-4 and TRBJ1-6, with D possibly being TRBD1 (5 bases). Trimming took off 3 bases at V and 10 bases at J, with 8 bases between the two ends. CDR3 length: 12 residues. The germline V gene encodes CDR1 SGHNT and CDR2 YYREEE (reference sequence). CDR3 sequence: CASSSRESPLHF. CDR3 sequence (DNA): TGTGCCAGCAGCTCCAGGGAATCACCCCTCCACTTT.

There are many counts of this clonotype. The gene calls are TRBV7-2 and TRBJ2-5; D uncertain. Trimming took 5 bases from V and 0 from J, leaving 16 bases between them. CDR1 and CDR2 (germline): SGHTA, FQGNSA. This CDR3 has 16 residues. This CDR3 is CASSPSLLAHQETQYF. The DNA of the CDR3 is TGTGCCAGCAGCCCCTCGCTTTTGGCACACCAAGAGACCCAGTACTTC.

The chain is built from TRBV30 and TRBJ2-5; 8 nucleotides line up with TRBD1. This CDR3 has 15 residues. Germline CDR1 and CDR2: GTSNPN and SVGIG (reference sequence). V shed 2 bases, J shed 3 bases, and the junction held 8 bases outside the gene matches. The CDR3, as DNA: TGTGCCTGGAGTTCCCAGGGGGCGGTGGAAGAGACCCAGTACTTC. It yields the protein CAWSSQGAVEETQYF.

This clonotype was seen more than once but under ten times. V gene TRBV12-3 or TRBV12-4 combines with J gene TRBJ2-7; 7 bases map to TRBD2. Trimming cost V 3 bases and J 5 bases; bases outside gene matches: 4. The CDR3 covers 13 residues. In DNA form, the CDR3 reads TGTGCCAGCAGTTTTGGGGGGGGGGACGAGCAGTACTTC. This gives the protein CASSFGGGDEQYF.

This clonotype was detected ten times or more. The V gene is TRBV7-8, the J gene TRBJ1-4, with 8 nucleotides matching TRBD1. This CDR3 contains 14 residues. Per the germline V gene, CDR1 is SGHVS and CDR2 is FQNEAQ. J lost 4 bases, V lost 3 bases, and 1 base had no gene match. Here the CDR3 reads CASSFDRGNEKLFF. The CDR3 DNA sequence: TGTGCCAGCAGCTTCGACAGGGGTAATGAAAAACTGTTTTTT. Looking up the rest from reference TRBV7-8 and TRBJ1-4 gives the full variable domain: GAGVSQSPRYKVAKRGQDVALRCDPISGHVSLFWYQQALGQGPEFLTYFQNEAQLDKSGLPSDRFFAERPEGSVSTLKIQRTQQEDSAVYLCASSFDRGNEKLFFGSGTQLSVL.

V is TRBV2 and J is TRBJ2-3; D might be TRBD2 (6 bases). CDR1 SNHLY and CDR2 FYNNEI come from the germline V gene. Trimming shortened V by 8 bases and J by 1 base, and 16 bases separated the two germline ends. The CDR3 is 15 amino acids. CDR3 DNA: TGTGCCAGCTCGGGGAGGCATTCGGGCACAGATACGCAGTATTTT. It specifies CASSGRHSGTDTQYF.

Of note for this clonotype: The junction shows a germline mismatch at one end, possibly a read error. This chain uses TRBV4-3 with TRBJ2-5; 8 bases align to TRBD2. This CDR3 is 15 amino acids long. Germline V gene lookup returns CDR1 LGHNA and CDR2 YSLEER. The CDR3 bases are TGCGCCAGCAGCTCGTCCGGGGGGGCTGTAGAGACCCAGGACTTC. As protein: CASSSSGGAVETQDF.

In its sample, this clonotype was seen many times. The chain has TRBV20-1 and TRBJ1-6; 8 positions match TRBD1. The trim removed 0 bases at V and 9 bases at J, leaving 16 bases unmatched. CDR1 is DFQATT, CDR2 SNEGSKA, per germline (reference sequence). This CDR3 contains 18 residues. The CDR3 here is CSAREEESQGQGGSPLHF. CDR3 coding DNA: TGCAGTGCTAGAGAAGAAGAAAGCCAAGGACAGGGAGGTTCACCCCTCCACTTT.

This clonotype was counted many times. The chain couples TRBV27 to TRBJ2-7, with unresolved D. Germline V lookup: CDR1 MNHEY, CDR2 SMNVEV (reference sequence). This CDR3 is 14 amino acids long. The ends were cut back, 5 bases at V and 1 base at J, with 12 bases in the middle. The DNA of the CDR3 is TGTGCCAGCAGTGTACGACTGGGGTCCTACGAGCAGTACTTC. As protein: CASSVRLGSYEQYF.

The chain has TRBV20-1 and TRBJ1-1; no firm D call. In germline, CDR1 is DFQATT, CDR2 SNEGSKA (reference sequence). This CDR3 region has 12 residues. With 3 bases removed from V and 3 bases from J, the gap between germline ends came to 8 bases. Written as DNA, the CDR3 is TGCAGTGCTAGCCTGGGGTACACTGAAGCTTTCTTT. Its protein product is CSASLGYTEAFF.

On this clonotype itself: A single base separates this from a much larger clone, so it may be a read error. The chain combines TRBV12-3 or TRBV12-4 with TRBJ2-7; D gene uncertain. The CDR3 has 13 residues. V lost 3 bases and J lost 3, with 9 bases in between. CDR3 protein: CASSFRAFYEQYF. For the CDR3, the DNA is TGTGCCAGCAGTTTTAGGGCCTTCTACGAGCAGTACTTC.

Many counts were recorded for this clonotype. The chain recombines TRBV20-1 with TRBJ2-7, with TRBD1 identical over 8 bases. The CDR3 totals 15 residues. Per the germline V gene, CDR1 is DFQATT and CDR2 is SNEGSKA (reference sequence). Trimming cost V 0 bases and J 6 bases; bases outside gene matches: 10. CDR3 protein: CSARDMDRVGSEQYF. In DNA, the CDR3 is TGCAGTGCTAGAGATATGGACAGGGTGGGTAGCGAGCAGTACTTC.

Many counts were recorded for this clonotype. The chain couples TRBV29-1 to TRBJ2-5; no firm D call. V was shortened by 5 bases and J by 4 bases, with 26 bases between the two germline ends. From germline, CDR1 is SQVTM and CDR2 ANQGSEA. The CDR3 length is 17 residues. The CDR3 loop reads CSVSGLTKAFMGETQYF. The CDR3 region has the DNA TGCAGCGTTTCCGGGCTCACCAAAGCATTTATGGGAGAGACCCAGTACTTC.

As DNA, the CDR3 is TGTGCCAGCAGCGGAGCCAGGGGCAATGAGCAGTTCTTC. Its translation: CASSGARGNEQFF. V and J are TRBV9 and TRBJ2-5, with D tentatively TRBD1 (6 bases). The DNA matches TRBJ2-1 better at its end, which makes the J call doubtful. Germline V CDR1 and CDR2: SGDLS, YYNGEE. This CDR3 has 13 residues.

J is TRBJ1-5 and V is TRBV15; the D is unclear. V lost 0 bases and J 8 bases, leaving 11 bases between the germline ends. The CDR3 extends over 14 amino acids. CDR1 LNHNV and CDR2 YYDKDF come from the germline V gene (reference sequence). The CDR3 loop is CATSRDPAGKPQHF. In DNA form, the CDR3 reads TGTGCCACCAGCAGAGATCCTGCGGGAAAGCCCCAGCATTTT. The full variable domain, with the rest looked up from reference TRBV15 and TRBJ1-5, is DAMVIQNPRYQVTQFGKPVTLSCSQTLNHNVMYWYQQKSSQAPKLLFHYYDKDFNNEADTPDNFQSRRPNTSFCFLDIRSPGLGDTAMYLCATSRDPAGKPQHFGDGTRLSIL.

This clonotype has a count of ten or more. The chain has TRBV6-5 and TRBJ2-5, with TRBD2 as a possible D gene (6 bases). Deletions cut 5 bases from V and 6 bases from J, with 13 bases between. The length of the CDR3 is 13 residues. Germline V gene lookup returns CDR1 MNHEY and CDR2 SVGAGI. CDR3 DNA sequence: TGTGCCAGCAGTCGGACTATTCGAAAGACCCAGTACTTC. Translating it yields CASSRTIRKTQYF.